The TCR beta chain described here comes from a study of control samples from healthy donors and cancer patients (dated by TCRdb to between 2020 and 2021). Library creation used the immunoSEQ multiplex PCR assay. The immuneACCESS repertoire file appears here via TCRdb, limited to in-frame rearrangements. These files lack a portion of the clones; in checked studies, under half of the deficit traces to unresolved V genes, and the cause of the others is not known. The sample table shows approximately 100,000 clones, and less than 95% are seen once. 3% to 4.5% of the sample goes to the ten largest clones. The CDR3 numbers 15 residues from cysteine through phenylalanine. Of the read, only the CDR3 DNA is kept; its 45 bases are in frame from base 1. The germline V gene specifies SNHLY as CDR1 and FYNNEI as CDR2. For this chain, trimming is 6 bases at the V end and 3 bases at the J end, and the number of junction bases without a gene match is 8.

Notes on this clone: What this receptor recognizes is not known. Per-nucleotide qualities are absent, and no much larger clonotype sits a single base away.

The source material was blood. The chain couples TRBV2 to TRBJ1-2; TRBD1 agrees with 9 junctional bases. The TCR comes from a woman aged 18 to 35 in good health. The bases are TGTGCCAGCAGGGACAGGGGCGTTGGGGACTATGGCTACACCTTC. This encodes CASRDRGVGDYGYTF.